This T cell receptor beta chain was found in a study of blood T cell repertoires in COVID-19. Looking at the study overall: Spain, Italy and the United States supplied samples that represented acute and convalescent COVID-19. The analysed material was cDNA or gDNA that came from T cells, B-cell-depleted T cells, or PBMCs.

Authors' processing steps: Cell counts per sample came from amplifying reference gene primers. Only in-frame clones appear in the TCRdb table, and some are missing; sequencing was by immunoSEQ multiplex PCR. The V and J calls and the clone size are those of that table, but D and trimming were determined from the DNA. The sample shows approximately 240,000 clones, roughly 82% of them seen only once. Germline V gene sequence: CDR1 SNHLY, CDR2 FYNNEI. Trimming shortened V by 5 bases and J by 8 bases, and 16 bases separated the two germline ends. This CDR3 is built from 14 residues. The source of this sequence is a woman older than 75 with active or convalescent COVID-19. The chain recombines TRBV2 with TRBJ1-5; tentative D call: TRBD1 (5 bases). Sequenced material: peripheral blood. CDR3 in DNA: TGTGCCAGCAGTTTTCAGGGTGGTCCGGAGCCCCAGCATTTT. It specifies CASSFQGGPEPQHF.